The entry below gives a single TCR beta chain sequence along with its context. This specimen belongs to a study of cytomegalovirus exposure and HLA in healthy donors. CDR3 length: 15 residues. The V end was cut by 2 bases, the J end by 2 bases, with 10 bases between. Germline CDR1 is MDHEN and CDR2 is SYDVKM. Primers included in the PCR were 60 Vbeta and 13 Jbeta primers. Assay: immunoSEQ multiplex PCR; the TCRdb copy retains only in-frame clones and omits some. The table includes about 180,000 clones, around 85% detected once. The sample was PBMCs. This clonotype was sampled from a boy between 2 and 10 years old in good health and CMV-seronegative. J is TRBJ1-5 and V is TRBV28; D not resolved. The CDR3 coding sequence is TGTGCCAGCAGTTTACGGTGGAGTGGCAATCAGCCCCAGCATTTT. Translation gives CASSLRWSGNQPQHF.